These T cell receptor beta chains were read from a single sample in a study of CD8 T cells in ankylosing spondylitis. TCRdb reanalysed the 5' RACE reads using MiXCR and keeps one entry per CDR3 protein. The profile shows about 250,000 distinct CDR3 sequences, more than 15% of them singletons. The sequenced sample was blood, either unsorted or a sorted T cell fraction (not recorded which). The receptor source for this set is a male donor with ankylosing spondylitis or in good health (not recorded which). Both conserved end residues are part of each CDR3.

V gene,J gene,CDR3 protein
TRBV5-1,TRBJ2-5,CASSRTGFGETQYF
TRBV2,TRBJ1-5,CASSGGQGNQPQHF
TRBV7-6,TRBJ2-3,CASSGMTSGSINTQYF
TRBV28,TRBJ2-7,CASSPRGVHEQYF
TRBV7-9,TRBJ2-2,CASSFGTGFGGELFF
TRBV5-4,TRBJ1-6,CASSLEDSYYNSPLHF
TRBV7-3,TRBJ2-3,CASSFGTSGGDTQYF
TRBV29-1,TRBJ2-7,CSVESRGTGGSYEQYF
TRBV27,TRBJ2-7,CASSNPSMYEQYF
TRBV7-2,TRBJ2-3,CASSPPRDLSYTQYF
TRBV9,TRBJ2-7,CASSDRGGPESYEQYF
TRBV10-3,TRBJ2-5,CAISDAGSQETQYF
TRBV27,TRBJ2-7,CASSLSGPRTVQYF
TRBV9,TRBJ1-3,CASSPGQGTDTIYF
TRBV2,TRBJ2-5,CASKKKLAGLQETQYF
TRBV4-1,TRBJ2-7,CASSHVPESSYEQYF
TRBV10-3,TRBJ2-3,CAISGQTLTDTQYF
TRBV29-1,TRBJ2-1,CSVRSGQGGDNEQFF
TRBV9,TRBJ2-1,CASSPGGAVLNEQFF
TRBV20-1,TRBJ2-7,CSARPPGLATYEQYF
TRBV3-1,TRBJ2-1,CASSQDEGANEQFF
TRBV7-9,TRBJ1-1,CASELGPWTFF
TRBV20-1,TRBJ2-7,CSAKGAQGAYEQYF
TRBV6-1,TRBJ2-5,CASTARDGQETQYF
TRBV4-1,TRBJ1-5,CASSQRQGVDQPQHF
TRBV12-3/TRBV12-4,TRBJ2-2,CASSSFPGLAGGSTGELFF
TRBV20-1,TRBJ2-1,CSARPEGTSGRSEQFF
TRBV4-1,TRBJ2-3,CASSQDPTSGNTDTQYF
TRBV20-1,TRBJ2-1,CSALTGTEGYNEQFF
TRBV6-5,TRBJ2-2,CASSYSGDAGELFF
TRBV12-3/TRBV12-4,TRBJ2-3,CASSVRVALSTDTQYF
TRBV7-8,TRBJ2-5,CASSLLAGAAETQYF
TRBV9,TRBJ2-7,CASSVGSGTSGTYEQYF
TRBV6-2/TRBV6-3,TRBJ2-1,CASSYSPSGRDAYNEQFF
TRBV6-5,TRBJ1-1,CASSYSWQTEAFF
TRBV29-1,TRBJ2-3,CSVATGITDTQYF
TRBV29-1,TRBJ2-3,CSVGRTDTQYF
TRBV7-9,TRBJ1-1,CASSLESQGAMNTEAFF
TRBV6-2/TRBV6-3,TRBJ2-1,CASSYSMVNEQFF
TRBV5-1,TRBJ2-7,CASSLERQGGYEQYF
TRBV4-2,TRBJ2-7,CASSQEAAGDSSYEQYF
TRBV9,TRBJ2-7,CASSVGYSYEQYF
TRBV6-6,TRBJ2-7,CASSYGESYEQYF
TRBV6-5,TRBJ2-6,CASSYGQAFSGANVLTF
TRBV29-1,TRBJ1-4,CSVEDPSGPEGEKLFF
TRBV28,TRBJ2-7,CASSSFLAGGEEQYF
TRBV6-7,TRBJ1-1,CASSYPSGEAFF
TRBV12-3/TRBV12-4,TRBJ2-1,CASSLTSGARYNEQFF
TRBV6-5,TRBJ2-7,CASSYQGVEGRRYEQYF
TRBV12-3/TRBV12-4,TRBJ2-5,CASSFLGETQYF